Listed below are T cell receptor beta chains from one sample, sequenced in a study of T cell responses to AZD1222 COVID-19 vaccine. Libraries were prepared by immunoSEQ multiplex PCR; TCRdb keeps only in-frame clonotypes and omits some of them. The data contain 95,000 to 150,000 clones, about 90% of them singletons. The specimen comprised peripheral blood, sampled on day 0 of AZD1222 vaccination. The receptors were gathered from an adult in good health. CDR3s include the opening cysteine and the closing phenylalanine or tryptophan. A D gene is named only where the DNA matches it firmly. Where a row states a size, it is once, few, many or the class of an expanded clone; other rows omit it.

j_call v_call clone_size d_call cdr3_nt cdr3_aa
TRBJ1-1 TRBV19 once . TGTGCCAGTAGTATCGGCCAGCGGGGCTCGTACCCTGAAGCTTTCTTT CASSIGQRGSYPEAFF
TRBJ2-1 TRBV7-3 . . TGTGCCAGCAGCCCTCAGTCCTCCTACAATGAGCAGTTCTTC CASSPQSSYNEQFF
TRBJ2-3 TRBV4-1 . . TGCGCCAGTGGAGAGGTGCCCGAGCGCCCTAGCACAGATACGCAGTATTTT CASGEVPERPSTDTQYF
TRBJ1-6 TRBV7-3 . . TGTGCCAGCAGCGAGACGGAGCTCTCACCCCTCCACTTT CASSETELSPLHF
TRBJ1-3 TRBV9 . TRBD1 TGTGCCAGCAGCGTAGACAGGGGATCTGGAAACACCATATATTTT CASSVDRGSGNTIYF
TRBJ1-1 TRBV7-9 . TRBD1 TGTGCCAGCTACCCGTCAGGGGGGGGTGGCACTGAAGCTTTCTTT CASYPSGGGGTEAFF
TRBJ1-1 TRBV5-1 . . TGCGCCAGCAGCTTGTTACTGATAGCTTTCTTT CASSLLLIAFF
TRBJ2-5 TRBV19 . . TGTGCCAGTAGTCCCGGGACCCTACAAGAGACCCAGTACTTC CASSPGTLQETQYF
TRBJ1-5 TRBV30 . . TGTGCCTGGAGTGCCAGATTCAATCAGCCCCAGCATTTT CAWSARFNQPQHF
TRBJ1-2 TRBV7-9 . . TGTGCCAGCAGCCGGGACGGCCTGGGAGGCTACACCTTC CASSRDGLGGYTF
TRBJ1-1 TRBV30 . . TGTGCCTGGAGTAGGGGGGTGGAAGCTTTCTTT CAWSRGVEAFF
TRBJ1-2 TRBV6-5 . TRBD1 TGTGCCAGCAGATCGACAGGGGGCTTCTACACCTTC CASRSTGGFYTF
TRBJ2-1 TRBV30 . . TGTGCCTGGAGTGTTTCCAGGAACCCTTACTTGGGGAATGAGCAGTTCTTC CAWSVSRNPYLGNEQFF
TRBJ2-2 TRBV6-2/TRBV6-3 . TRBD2 TGTGCCAGCAGTCTAAGGCTAGCGGGGGAAGCCGGGGAGCTGTTTTTT CASSLRLAGEAGELFF
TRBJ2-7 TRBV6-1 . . TGTGCCAGCAGTGAAGTCGGGGGTTTAGAGCAGTACTTC CASSEVGGLEQYF
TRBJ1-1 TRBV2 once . TGTGCCAGCAGTCTTACGTCAGTGAACACTGAAGCTTTCTTT CASSLTSVNTEAFF
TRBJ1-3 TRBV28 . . TGTGCCAGCAGTTGGGGTGAAGTCACTGGAAACACCATATATTTT CASSWGEVTGNTIYF
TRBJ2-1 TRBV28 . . TGTGCCAGCAGTCCCTTAATGTGGGGGCGCGGTTATTATGAGCAGTTCTTC CASSPLMWGRGYYEQFF
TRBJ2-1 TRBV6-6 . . TGTGCCAGCGGCCCTTACAATGAGCAGTTCTTC CASGPYNEQFF
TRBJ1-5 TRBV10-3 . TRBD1 TGTGCCATCAGCAGCCACGGACAGGGAACCCAGCCCCAGCATTTT CAISSHGQGTQPQHF
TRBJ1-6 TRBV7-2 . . TGTGCCAGCAGCCTAGGGACCGGGGGGAAATCACCCCTCCACTTT CASSLGTGGKSPLHF
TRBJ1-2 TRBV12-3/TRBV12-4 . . TGTGCCAGCAGCAAATGGGGGAACTATGGCTACACCTTC CASSKWGNYGYTF
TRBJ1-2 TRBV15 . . TGTGCCACCAGCAGAGAATACGGCGCAGGGTTAGGTTATGGCTACACCTTC CATSREYGAGLGYGYTF
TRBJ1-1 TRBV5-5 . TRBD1 TGTGCCAGCAGCTTGTCCACCGGGACAGGGCCTGAAGCTTTCTTT CASSLSTGTGPEAFF
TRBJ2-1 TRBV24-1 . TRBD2 TGTGCCACCAGTGATGGGACTAGCGGGAGGGTTAGTGGGTACAATGAGCAGTTCTTC CATSDGTSGRVSGYNEQFF
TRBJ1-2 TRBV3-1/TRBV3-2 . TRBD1 TGTGCCAGCAGCCAGGGACAGGGGGATAATATCGACTATGGCTACACCTTC CASSQGQGDNIDYGYTF
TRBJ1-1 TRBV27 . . TGTGCCAGCAGTTTATCGTCGGCTATCAACACTGAAGCTTTCTTT CASSLSSAINTEAFF
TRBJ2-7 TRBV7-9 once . TGTGCCAGCAGCTTTCCCCCGACAGAGCAGTACTTC CASSFPPTEQYF
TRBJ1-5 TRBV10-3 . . TGTGCCATCAGTGAGTTGGGGACTGGCAATCAGCCCCAGCATTTT CAISELGTGNQPQHF
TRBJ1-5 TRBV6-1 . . TGTGCCAGCAGTGAAGTACTCTGGGGCAATCAGCCCCAGCATTTT CASSEVLWGNQPQHF
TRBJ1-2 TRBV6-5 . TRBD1 TGTGCCAGCAGGATTACAGGGGGATCGGGTGGCTACACCTTC CASRITGGSGGYTF
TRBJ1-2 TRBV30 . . TGTGCCTGGAGTGTATACTCTGGGGTCGGGCTCGGCGGCTACACCTTC CAWSVYSGVGLGGYTF
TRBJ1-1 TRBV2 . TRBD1 TGTGCCAGCCAGGGGGTGACTGAAGCTTTCTTT CASQGVTEAFF
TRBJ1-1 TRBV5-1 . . TGCGCCAGCAGGCGATCGGACATGTACACTGAAGCTTTCTTT CASRRSDMYTEAFF
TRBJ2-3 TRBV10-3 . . TGTGCCATCAGTGATTTGGGCGGGGACACAGATACGCAGTATTTT CAISDLGGDTDTQYF
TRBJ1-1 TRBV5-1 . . TGCGCCAGCAGCAACCAAGTTGGGCCAGCTCAAGAAGCTTTCTTT CASSNQVGPAQEAFF
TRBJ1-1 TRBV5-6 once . TGTGCCAGCATCGCGGGGGGCACTGAAGCTTTCTTT CASIAGGTEAFF
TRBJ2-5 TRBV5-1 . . TGCGCCAGCAGCTTTACAACGGGGGAAGAGACCCAGTACTTC CASSFTTGEETQYF